This TCR beta chain appears in the sequencing data of a study of a mutant IDH1 vaccine in newly diagnosed glioma. Study-level background: Radiotherapy alone preceded vaccination by 4-6 weeks; alternatively, vaccination started with temozolomide cycles. Patients arrived already treated with radiotherapy, temozolomide, or both, most having had both. Findings of the study overall: Altogether, almost 95% of patients exhibited vaccine-induced immune responses. Top-clonotype changes in peripheral T cells seemed unrelated to pseudoprogression.

The data were produced by immunoSEQ multiplex PCR, yet TCRdb's version contains in-frame clones alone and is incomplete. The table has around 32,000 clones, approximately 90% seen once. Time point denoted: week 5, during vaccination. Alongside topical imiquimod, each dose of vaccine comprised 300 ug of mutant IDH1 20-mer peptide. Comments on this clone: Its target is not known.

Sequencing used peripheral blood mononuclear cells (PBMCs), obtained from a glioma patient whose treatment included an IDH1 peptide vaccine. This receptor was identified in a woman between 40 and 55 years old with glioma. Some clones in this sample may be carry-over from other donors' samples.

The chain's CDR3 is CASSLEGPDEQFF. The DNA of the CDR3 is TGTGCCAGCAGCTTAGAGGGGCCCGATGAGCAGTTCTTC. The rearrangement links TRBV11-2 to TRBJ2-1, with D maybe TRBD1 (5 bases). The length of the CDR3 is 13 residues. Germline CDR1 SGHAT, CDR2 FQNNGV. Trimming shortened V by 0 bases and J by 8 bases, and 8 bases separated the two germline ends.